The 29 T cell receptor beta chains reported below all come from one sample, sequenced in a study of beta chain features in type 1 diabetes. Study-wide results and limits: Shorter TCRB CDR3s, moderately but significantly so, marked every one of the four CD4+ subsets in Type 1 diabetes patients.

Expressed TCRB transcripts were sequenced because the isolated RNA had all been reverse transcribed beforehand. The protocol was immunoSEQ multiplex PCR, while the TCRdb copy is restricted to in-frame clones and leaves out a portion. The table includes 680,000 or so clones, about an eighth detected once. Antigen specificity for these receptors is unknown. The source material was naive CD4+ T cells from blood. The receptors shown here come from a man between 18 and 29 years old with type 1 diabetes.

The chain recombines TRBV28 with TRBJ1-2; 9 bases fit TRBD1. CDR1 and CDR2 from the germline V gene are MDHEN and SYDVKM. V trimming: 6 bases; J trimming: 4 bases; junction bases outside the gene matches: 9. The CDR3 extends over 15 amino acids. The CDR3 nucleotides read TGTGCCAGCAGACAACCGGGACAGGGAGGCTATGGCTACACCTTC. The encoded protein is CASRQPGQGGYGYTF.

V is TRBV15 and J is TRBJ2-5, with TRBD2 matching 14 bases. Germline CDR1 reads LNHNV; CDR2 reads YYDKDF (reference sequence). This CDR3 region has 19 residues. J gave up 5 bases and V 1 base, and 12 bases lay outside the gene matches. Written as DNA, the CDR3 is TGTGCCACCAGCAGAGGAGATAGGACTAGCGGGGGGATGTCGGAGACCCAGTACTTC. Translating gives CATSRGDRTSGGMSETQYF.

The rearrangement uses TRBV2 and TRBJ2-1; D call uncertain. This CDR3 comprises 14 residues. Looked up from germline, CDR1 is SNHLY and CDR2 is FYNNEI. The V end was cut by 6 bases, the J end by 7 bases, with 16 bases between. The CDR3, as DNA: TGTGCCAGCAGCCCCGTGTGGGAAGGAAATGAGCAGTTCTTC. It yields the protein CASSPVWEGNEQFF. The entire variable domain, with the rest obtained from reference TRBV2 and TRBJ2-1, is as follows: EPEVTQTPSHQVTQMGQEVILRCVPISNHLYFYWYRQILGQKVEFLVSFYNNEISEKSEIFDDQFSVERPDGSNFTLKIRSTKLEDSAMYFCASSPVWEGNEQFFGPGTRLTVL.

The chain couples TRBV4-2 to TRBJ2-7; D assignment may be TRBD1 or TRBD2 (5 bases each). The CDR3 extends over 14 amino acids. The V end was cut by 5 bases, the J end by 3 bases, with 14 bases between. Germline V gene lookup returns CDR1 LGHNA and CDR2 YNFKEQ. CDR3 sequence (DNA): TGTGCCAGCAGCGTAGGGGACGGAGACTACGAGCAGTACTTC. It translates to CASSVGDGDYEQYF.

This clone has a handful of counts. The chain recombines TRBV7-9 with TRBJ2-3; TRBD2 matches at 11 bases. CDR3 size: 17 residues. Per germline, CDR1 SEHNR and CDR2 FQNEAQ (reference sequence). J gave up 4 bases and V 1 base, and 7 bases lay outside the gene matches. The CDR3 nucleotides are TGTGCCAGCAGCTTAGGACTAGCGGGGACGGCCGCAGATACGCAGTATTTT. It encodes CASSLGLAGTAADTQYF.

The genes are TRBV5-1 and TRBJ1-2; D is perhaps TRBD1 (5 bases). The CDR3 is made up of 18 amino acids. Trimming removed 4 bases from V and 5 bases from J, with 27 bases in between. In germline, CDR1 is SGHRS, CDR2 YFSETQ. The CDR3, as DNA: TGCGCCAGCAGCCCTGGCTCCCCGTTTTCGGGACGGACATATGGCTACACCTTC. It translates to CASSPGSPFSGRTYGYTF.

The V call is TRBV4-1, the J call TRBJ2-7, with D perhaps matching TRBD1 (5 bases). Germline CDR1 reads MGHRA; CDR2 reads YSYEKL. The CDR3 is 15 amino acids. Trimming shortened V by 1 base and J by 4 bases, and 14 bases separated the two germline ends. CDR3 amino acids: CASSQVRGSNYEQYF. CDR3 bases: TGCGCCAGCAGCCAAGTTAGGGGATCGAATTACGAGCAGTACTTC.

The J gene is TRBJ2-5, the V gene TRBV15; D possibly matches TRBD1 or TRBD2 (6 bases each). V gave up 1 base and J gave up 5 bases, with 17 bases separating them. Germline assignment: CDR1 LNHNV and CDR2 YYDKDF (reference sequence). This CDR3 has 16 residues. The CDR3 sequence is CATSRGGGQHLETQYF. CDR3 DNA sequence: TGTGCCACCAGCAGAGGGGGAGGACAGCACTTGGAGACCCAGTACTTC.

In DNA, the CDR3 is TGTGCCAGTAGTACCCCCGGGGGCGGGGGGTCCTACAATGAGCAGTTCTTC. It specifies CASSTPGGGGSYNEQFF. The V call is TRBV19, the J call TRBJ2-1, with TRBD2 identical over 8 bases. CDR3 length: 17 residues. Per germline, CDR1 LNHDA and CDR2 SQIVND (reference sequence). Germline trimming cut 4 bases from V and 1 base from J; bases unmatched to any gene: 9.

This clone came up a few times. The chain uses TRBV2 and TRBJ1-4; 8 positions agree with TRBD1. The CDR3 contains 14 residues. J lost 3 bases, V lost 6 bases, and 3 bases had no gene match. Germline V gene data show CDR1 as SNHLY and CDR2 as FYNNEI. CDR3 sequence: CASSGQGPNEKLFF. The CDR3 nucleotides read TGTGCCAGCAGCGGACAGGGCCCTAATGAAAAACTGTTTTTT.

This clone was counted between two and nine times. V and J are TRBV7-9 and TRBJ2-1; TRBD2 matches 9 bases. CDR3 length: 16 residues. The V gene end was trimmed by 5 bases and the J gene end by 7 bases; junction bases not matched to a gene: 12. The germline V gene has CDR1 SEHNR and CDR2 FQNEAQ (reference sequence). This CDR3 is CASSPAWRGGLNEQFF. CDR3 nucleotide sequence: TGTGCCAGCAGCCCAGCTTGGCGGGGGGGCCTTAATGAGCAGTTCTTC.

The sample holds a few counts of this clone. The rearrangement uses TRBV7-7 and TRBJ2-5; D gene unclear. Germline values: CDR1 SSHAT, CDR2 FNYEAQ (reference sequence). The CDR3 runs 13 residues. Trimming stripped 1 base from V and 4 bases from J, with 7 bases between. In DNA, the CDR3 is TGTGCCAGCAGCTTAGACTGGGGAGAGACCCAGTACTTC. Translated, it gives CASSLDWGETQYF. The variable domain in full, with the rest retrieved from reference TRBV7-7 and TRBJ2-5, is GAGVSQSPRYKVTKRGQDVTLRCDPISSHATLYWYQQALGQGPEFLTYFNYEAQPDKSGLPSDRFSAERPEGSISTLTIQRTEQRDSAMYRCASSLDWGETQYFGPGTRLLVL.

This clone was found a few times. V is TRBV7-2 and J is TRBJ1-4, with 11 bases that match TRBD1. CDR1 SGHTA and CDR2 FQGNSA come from the germline V gene. The CDR3 spans 14 residues. V was clipped by 7 bases and J by 6 bases; unmatched bases: 4. CDR3 bases: TGTGCCAGCACCTTGGACAGGGGGCATGAAAAACTGTTTTTT. Its translation is CASTLDRGHEKLFF.

V and J are TRBV5-1 and TRBJ2-7; possible D gene TRBD2, 5 bases. Per the germline V gene, CDR1 is SGHRS and CDR2 is YFSETQ. The CDR3 sequence is 14 residues long. V dropped 0 bases and J dropped 2 bases, with 9 bases sitting between them. The CDR3 DNA reads TGCGCCAGCAGCTTGGCCTGGGAGACCTACGAGCAGTACTTC. This translates into CASSLAWETYEQYF.

This clone was detected a few times. This chain uses TRBV7-8 with TRBJ2-2; the match to TRBD1 covers 8 bases. Germline CDR1 is SGHVS and CDR2 is FQNEAQ. The ends lost 3 bases at V and 1 base at J; junction bases unmatched: 1. This CDR3 contains 15 residues. The CDR3 DNA reads TGTGCCAGCAGCTTGGGGACAGGGAACACCGGGGAGCTGTTTTTT. It encodes CASSLGTGNTGELFF.

This clone appeared a few times. The J gene is TRBJ1-1, the V gene TRBV5-1, with D perhaps matching TRBD1 (6 bases). Germline V gene data show CDR1 as SGHRS and CDR2 as YFSETQ. There are 15 residues in the CDR3. Trimming stripped 1 base from V and 4 bases from J, with 14 bases between. For the CDR3, the DNA is TGCGCCAGCAGCTTGCAGGGGCCCCCGAGCACTGAAGCTTTCTTT. The encoded protein is CASSLQGPPSTEAFF.

This clone was observed a few times. The chain carries TRBV19 and TRBJ2-5; D remains ambiguous. In germline, CDR1 is LNHDA, CDR2 SQIVND (reference sequence). The length of the CDR3 is 12 residues. V dropped 5 bases and J dropped 5 bases, with 9 bases sitting between them. CDR3 sequence: CASSAAKETQYF. CDR3 sequence (DNA): TGTGCCAGTAGTGCAGCGAAGGAGACCCAGTACTTC.

This clone is a singleton in its sample. The chain uses TRBV6-1 and TRBJ2-5; D not resolved. V was trimmed by 6 bases and J by 9 bases, leaving 20 bases between them. The CDR3 is 14 amino acids. Germline loops: CDR1 MNHNS, CDR2 SASEGT. Here the CDR3 reads CASRDVRTRVAQYF. DNA for the CDR3: TGTGCCAGCAGAGACGTAAGGACCCGGGTGGCCCAGTACTTC.

The V call is TRBV7-9, the J call TRBJ1-1, with D tentatively TRBD1 (5 bases). CDR3 size: 15 residues. V lost 5 bases to trimming and J lost 0 bases, with 13 bases between them. Per the germline V gene, CDR1 is SEHNR and CDR2 is FQNEAQ (reference sequence). CDR3 protein: CASSPRGVMNTEAFF. CDR3 coding DNA: TGTGCCAGCAGCCCCCGGGGGGTGATGAACACTGAAGCTTTCTTT.

This clone has a handful of counts. This chain connects TRBV30 to TRBJ2-3; D unclear. Deletions cut 2 bases from V and 3 bases from J, with 15 bases between. The germline V gene encodes CDR1 GTSNPN and CDR2 SVGIG (reference sequence). The CDR3 spans 15 residues. In DNA form, the CDR3 reads TGTGCCTGGAGTTACAGTGCTATGTGGACAGATACGCAGTATTTT. Translating gives CAWSYSAMWTDTQYF.

This clone was observed a handful of times. This sequence joins TRBV6-1 and TRBJ1-2, with D unresolved. Trimming cost V 5 bases and J 2 bases, with 9 bases left between them. The CDR3 totals 13 residues. In germline, CDR1 is MNHNS, CDR2 SASEGT. The CDR3 here is CASSLLLNYGYTF. The DNA of the CDR3 is TGTGCCAGCAGTCTACTGCTGAACTATGGCTACACCTTC.

The chain couples TRBV5-1 to TRBJ1-1; D is unresolved. V was trimmed by 4 bases and J by 3 bases, leaving 16 bases between them. Germline V lookup: CDR1 SGHRS, CDR2 YFSETQ. This CDR3 is 15 amino acids long. For the CDR3, the DNA is TGCGCCAGCAGCGCCGTACGTGTGATGGACACTGAAGCTTTCTTT. It is translated as CASSAVRVMDTEAFF. The variable domain in full, completed from reference TRBV5-1 and TRBJ1-1, reads KAGVTQTPRYLIKTRGQQVTLSCSPISGHRSVSWYQQTPGQGLQFLFEYFSETQRNKGNFPGRFSGRQFSNSRSEMNVSTLELGDSALYLCASSAVRVMDTEAFFGQGTRLTVV.

This chain connects TRBV19 to TRBJ2-3; D uncertain. CDR1 is LNHDA, CDR2 SQIVND, per germline (reference sequence). The CDR3 length is 12 residues. The V end was cut by 5 bases, the J end by 2 bases, with 5 bases between. In DNA, the CDR3 is TGTGCCAGTAGTCCGACCACAGATACGCAGTATTTT. It codes for CASSPTTDTQYF.

This rearrangement joins TRBV11-2 to TRBJ1-6; no firm D call. The ends were cut back, 3 bases at V and 2 bases at J, with 8 bases in the middle. Per germline, CDR1 SGHAT and CDR2 FQNNGV. CDR3 length: 15 amino acids. The CDR3 DNA sequence: TGTGCCAGCAGCTTTGGTTGGGCCTATAATTCACCCCTCCACTTT. Its protein product is CASSFGWAYNSPLHF.

This chain links TRBV30 with TRBJ1-2; possible D gene TRBD1, 6 bases. The CDR3 runs 13 residues. V was shortened by 3 bases and J by 4 bases, with 12 bases between the two germline ends. Germline-derived CDR1 and CDR2 are GTSNPN and SVGIG (reference sequence). This chain's CDR3 is CAWRLTGFYGYTF. CDR3 in DNA: TGTGCCTGGAGACTCACAGGGTTCTATGGCTACACCTTC.

This clone was seen many times. Other DNA sequences from this sample encode an identical CDR3 as well. The chain carries TRBV13 and TRBJ2-7; no clear D. Trimming pared 0 bases from V and 3 bases from J, leaving 0 bases between. The germline V gene has CDR1 PRHDT and CDR2 FYEKMQ (reference sequence). The CDR3 extends over 11 amino acids. CDR3 nucleotide sequence: TGTGCCAGCAGCTTAGGCTACGAGCAGTACTTC. Its protein is CASSLGYEQYF.

This chain uses TRBV2 with TRBJ2-7; D gene unclear. Germline lookup yields CDR1 SNHLY and CDR2 FYNNEI. There are 14 residues in the CDR3. V lost 3 bases to trimming and J lost 0 bases, with 9 bases between them. CDR3: CASSEDGPSYEQYF. CDR3 sequence (DNA): TGTGCCAGCAGTGAGGACGGACCCTCCTACGAGCAGTACTTC.

CDR3 loop: CASGPDRGYQETQYF. The CDR3 DNA follows: TGTGCCAGTGGCCCGGACAGGGGTTACCAAGAGACCCAGTACTTC. The V gene is TRBV19, the J gene TRBJ2-5, with TRBD1 identical over 9 bases. The germline V gene encodes CDR1 LNHDA and CDR2 SQIVND (reference sequence). V was clipped by 8 bases and J by 0 bases; unmatched bases: 7. This CDR3 has 15 amino acids.

The rearrangement joins TRBV9 to TRBJ2-3; TRBD2 aligns across 15 bases. The CDR3 has 15 amino acids. The J segment lost 6 bases and the V segment lost 4 bases, leaving 3 bases of the junction unmatched. The germline gives CDR1 SGDLS, CDR2 YYNGEE. Here the CDR3 reads CASSRTSGGEDTQYF. CDR3 DNA: TGTGCCAGCAGCAGGACTAGCGGGGGGGAGGATACGCAGTATTTT.